This is a list of T cell receptor beta chains from one sample in a study of blood T cell repertoires in COVID-19. Using immunoSEQ multiplex PCR, the repertoire was profiled, and TCRdb retains in-frame clones only, with some absent. The sample holds about 230,000 clones, just over 85% seen once. The sample taken for sequencing was PBMCs or T cells enriched from blood (not recorded which). All receptors come from a man between 18 and 29 years old who had recovered from COVID-19. CDR3s include the opening cysteine and the closing phenylalanine or tryptophan. D genes are given only for firm matches. Size values are once, few and many counts, or a class for expanded clones, and some rows have none.

V gene	clone size	J gene	D gene	CDR3 protein	CDR3 DNA
TRBV3-1/TRBV3-2	NA	TRBJ2-7	TRBD2	CASSQTSQSYEQYF	TGTGCCAGCAGTCAGACTAGCCAATCCTACGAGCAGTACTTC
TRBV5-1	NA	TRBJ2-3	NA	CASITSPDTQYF	TGCGCCAGCATAACTAGTCCAGATACGCAGTATTTT
TRBV5-4	NA	TRBJ2-7	NA	CASSTGHSYEQYF	TGTGCCAGCAGCACGGGACACTCCTACGAGCAGTACTTC
TRBV3-1/TRBV3-2	NA	TRBJ2-7	NA	CASSQGGNTYEQYF	TGTGCCAGCAGCCAAGGCGGTAATACCTACGAGCAGTACTTC
TRBV27	NA	TRBJ1-1	NA	CASWASLSEAFF	TGTGCCAGCTGGGCAAGTCTCTCTGAAGCTTTCTTT
TRBV2	NA	TRBJ2-5	TRBD2	CASRAGLAGETQYF	TGTGCCAGCAGGGCTGGACTAGCGGGAGAGACCCAGTACTTC
TRBV20-1	few	TRBJ1-3	NA	CSASPGFGNTIYF	TGCAGTGCTAGTCCAGGGTTTGGAAACACCATATATTTT
TRBV19	NA	TRBJ1-6	TRBD1	CASSQIQGAAYNSPLHF	TGTGCCAGTAGCCAGATACAGGGGGCGGCCTATAATTCACCCCTCCACTTT
TRBV5-6	NA	TRBJ2-2	TRBD2	CASSLGGTSGYTGELFF	TGTGCCAGCAGCTTGGGAGGGACTAGCGGCTACACCGGGGAGCTGTTTTTT
TRBV19	NA	TRBJ2-5	TRBD2	CASSATTSGGGTQYF	TGTGCCAGTAGTGCGACAACTAGCGGGGGAGGGACCCAGTACTTC
TRBV9	few	TRBJ2-2	TRBD1	CASSVEPGGNTGELFF	TGTGCCAGCAGCGTAGAGCCAGGGGGTAACACCGGGGAGCTGTTTTTT
TRBV19	NA	TRBJ2-1	TRBD2	CASSIRGSGGPSSYNEQFF	TGTGCCAGTAGTATAAGGGGTAGCGGGGGACCAAGCTCCTACAATGAGCAGTTCTTC
TRBV6-6	NA	TRBJ1-2	NA	CASRDSTRMGYTF	TGTGCCAGCAGGGACAGTACCCGGATGGGCTACACCTTC
TRBV10-2	NA	TRBJ2-5	NA	CASSESSFWETQYF	TGCGCCAGCAGTGAGTCGAGCTTCTGGGAGACCCAGTACTTC
TRBV2	NA	TRBJ1-1	NA	CASSAAGTEAFF	TGTGCCAGCTCGGCCGCCGGGACTGAAGCTTTCTTT
TRBV30	NA	TRBJ1-1	NA	CAWEALGGRSTEAFF	TGTGCCTGGGAGGCTCTCGGGGGGCGTAGCACTGAAGCTTTCTTT
TRBV6-5	NA	TRBJ1-2	NA	CASTPDIRGDYGYTF	TGTGCCAGCACCCCGGATATTCGGGGTGACTATGGCTACACCTTC
TRBV5-1	few	TRBJ1-2	NA	CASSQRTANYGYTF	TGCGCCAGCAGCCAGCGGACAGCTAACTATGGCTACACCTTC
TRBV5-4	NA	TRBJ2-2	NA	CASSLGQTGELFF	TGTGCCAGCAGCTTGGGACAAACCGGGGAGCTGTTTTTT
TRBV5-4	NA	TRBJ1-1	NA	CASSFGGAQVMNTEAFF	TGTGCCAGCAGCTTCGGGGGGGCGCAGGTAATGAACACTGAAGCTTTCTTT
TRBV15	few	TRBJ2-5	NA	CATSRDAGGVKRETQYF	TGTGCCACCAGCAGAGATGCTGGCGGGGTCAAACGGGAGACCCAGTACTTC
TRBV28	NA	TRBJ2-3	TRBD2	CASSFERTSGSTDTQYF	TGTGCCAGCAGTTTCGAAAGGACTAGCGGGAGCACAGATACGCAGTATTTT
TRBV5-6	NA	TRBJ1-3	NA	CASSLPNSGNTIYF	TGTGCCAGCAGCCTTCCTAACTCTGGAAACACCATATATTTT
TRBV7-7	NA	TRBJ2-1	NA	CASSLGEVNNEQFF	TGTGCTAGCAGCCTGGGGGAGGTAAACAATGAGCAGTTCTTC
TRBV12-5	few	TRBJ2-2	NA	CASGLVVQRDTGELFF	TGTGCTAGTGGTTTGGTAGTACAGAGAGACACCGGGGAGCTGTTTTTT
TRBV5-1	NA	TRBJ1-3	NA	CASSLLGVAGNTIYF	TGCGCCAGCAGCTTGTTGGGAGTAGCAGGAAACACCATATATTTT
TRBV3-1/TRBV3-2	NA	TRBJ1-6	NA	CASRQGDHNSPLHF	TGTGCCAGCAGGCAGGGTGACCATAATTCACCCCTCCACTTT
TRBV15	NA	TRBJ2-5	NA	CATSRDIETQYF	TGTGCCACCAGCAGAGATATAGAGACCCAGTACTTC
TRBV6-2/TRBV6-3	NA	TRBJ2-7	TRBD2	CASSYETASGSYEQYF	TGTGCCAGCAGTTACGAGACCGCTAGCGGCTCCTACGAGCAGTACTTC
TRBV11-3	NA	TRBJ2-7	TRBD2	CASSLMSGGTYEQYF	TGTGCCAGCAGCTTAATGTCGGGAGGGACCTACGAGCAGTACTTC
TRBV5-1	NA	TRBJ2-7	NA	CASSPGGLGYEQYF	TGCGCCAGCAGCCCAGGGGGGCTCGGCTACGAGCAGTACTTC
TRBV7-2	NA	TRBJ1-4	NA	CASSRGGAGDEKLFF	TGTGCCAGCAGCAGAGGGGGGGCAGGGGATGAAAAACTGTTTTTT
TRBV5-1	NA	TRBJ2-1	TRBD2	CASREAGGPHNEQFF	TGCGCCAGCAGAGAAGCGGGAGGGCCCCACAATGAGCAGTTCTTC
TRBV13	once	TRBJ1-6	NA	CASSRTDHNSPLHF	TGTGCCAGCAGTCGGACAGACCATAATTCACCCCTCCACTTT
TRBV28	NA	TRBJ1-3	NA	CASSFSLQVAGNTIYF	TGTGCCAGCAGTTTCAGTCTCCAGGTCGCTGGAAACACCATATATTTT
TRBV25-1	NA	TRBJ2-3	TRBD1	CASKTGLGDTQYF	TGTGCCAGCAAGACAGGGTTAGGAGATACGCAGTATTTT
TRBV27	NA	TRBJ1-5	NA	CASSYDSFNQPQHF	TGTGCCAGCAGTTATGACAGCTTCAATCAGCCCCAGCATTTT
TRBV11-2	NA	TRBJ2-3	NA	CASSLIWSGGPRADTQYF	TGTGCCAGCAGTTTGATTTGGAGTGGCGGTCCCCGGGCAGATACGCAGTATTTT
TRBV5-8	few	TRBJ2-2	TRBD1	CASSFRDRLRTGELFF	TGTGCCAGCAGCTTCCGGGACAGGCTCCGGACCGGGGAGCTGTTTTTT
TRBV5-8	NA	TRBJ1-5	TRBD1	CASSVQGAPNQPQHF	TGTGCCAGCAGCGTCCAGGGGGCCCCCAATCAGCCCCAGCATTTT
TRBV6-5	NA	TRBJ2-7	NA	CASSYSKGPYEQYF	TGTGCCAGCAGTTACTCGAAGGGGCCCTACGAGCAGTACTTC
TRBV2	NA	TRBJ2-7	TRBD2	CARAGTSETEQYF	TGTGCCAGGGCCGGGACTAGTGAGACCGAGCAGTACTTC
TRBV4-2	NA	TRBJ2-5	TRBD2	CASGERDLRETQYF	TGTGCCAGCGGCGAGCGGGATCTAAGAGAGACCCAGTACTTC
TRBV10-1	NA	TRBJ2-3	NA	CATIDLDTQYF	TGCGCCACCATAGACTTGGATACGCAGTATTTT
TRBV7-8	NA	TRBJ1-2	NA	CASSLVLGDFLSYGYTF	TGTGCCAGCAGCTTAGTATTGGGGGACTTCTTATCCTATGGCTACACCTTC
TRBV28	NA	TRBJ2-1	NA	CASSGTGEQFF	TGTGCCAGCAGTGGAACGGGGGAGCAGTTCTTC
TRBV13	once	TRBJ2-1	TRBD2	CASSQASGAFNEQFF	TGTGCCAGCAGCCAAGCTAGCGGGGCTTTCAATGAGCAGTTCTTC
TRBV7-2	NA	TRBJ1-5	NA	CASSLFYSNQPQHF	TGTGCCAGCAGCTTATTCTATAGCAATCAGCCCCAGCATTTT
TRBV5-1	NA	TRBJ2-7	TRBD1	CASSLDRGKFEQYF	TGCGCCAGCAGCTTGGACAGGGGGAAATTCGAGCAGTACTTC
TRBV27	NA	TRBJ1-2	NA	CASGRDIYGYTF	TGTGCCAGCGGCAGGGATATCTATGGCTACACCTTC